Listed below are T cell receptor beta chains from one sample, sequenced in a study of T cells in Graves' hyperthyroidism and ophthalmopathy. In TCRdb, the multiplex PCR reads were re-called with MiXCR into one record per CDR3 protein. The table lists 550,000 to 700,000 distinct CDR3 sequences, around 15% of them singletons. Sample: blood. The receptors were sampled from a woman in her forties with Graves' ophthalmopathy. CDR3s include the opening cysteine and the closing phenylalanine or tryptophan. A D gene is named only where the DNA matches it firmly. Clone size is not always given. Where it is, it says once, few, many or a class for expanded clones.

V gene: TRBV20-1
D gene: TRBD2
J gene: TRBJ2-7
clone size: NA
CDR3 protein: CSAPRTSGSYEQYF

V gene: TRBV3-1
D gene: TRBD2
J gene: TRBJ2-7
clone size: NA
CDR3 protein: CASSQGGGLYEQYF

V gene: TRBV7-6
D gene: NA
J gene: TRBJ2-7
clone size: many
CDR3 protein: CASSPTAEGVDEQYF

V gene: TRBV12-3/TRBV12-4
D gene: TRBD1
J gene: TRBJ2-5
clone size: many
CDR3 protein: CASSFGTGSLSGGGETQYF

V gene: TRBV6-1
D gene: TRBD2
J gene: TRBJ2-7
clone size: many
CDR3 protein: CASSGGGGEQYF

V gene: TRBV25-1
D gene: NA
J gene: TRBJ2-5
clone size: many
CDR3 protein: CASSEYGGVMGETQYF

V gene: TRBV7-2
D gene: NA
J gene: TRBJ2-7
clone size: many
CDR3 protein: CASSSSRDPGEQYF

V gene: TRBV20-1
D gene: TRBD1
J gene: TRBJ2-7
clone size: many
CDR3 protein: CSAGTGGSYEQYF

V gene: TRBV5-4
D gene: NA
J gene: TRBJ1-1
clone size: NA
CDR3 protein: CASSTAGQMNTEAFF

V gene: TRBV7-8
D gene: NA
J gene: TRBJ1-3
clone size: few
CDR3 protein: CASTQGPNESSGNTIYF

V gene: TRBV7-6
D gene: TRBD1
J gene: TRBJ2-2
clone size: once
CDR3 protein: CASSLGQGARVENTGELFF

V gene: TRBV4-1
D gene: NA
J gene: TRBJ1-5
clone size: NA
CDR3 protein: CASSQSGTRKQHF

V gene: TRBV5-6
D gene: NA
J gene: TRBJ2-5
clone size: many
CDR3 protein: CASSLRVTQETQYF

V gene: TRBV28
D gene: NA
J gene: TRBJ1-1
clone size: many
CDR3 protein: CASSLAFLAFF

V gene: TRBV27
D gene: NA
J gene: TRBJ2-7
clone size: NA
CDR3 protein: CASSFRAMVSYEQYF

V gene: TRBV28
D gene: NA
J gene: TRBJ1-5
clone size: many
CDR3 protein: CASSLSRYNQPQHF

V gene: TRBV10-3
D gene: NA
J gene: TRBJ1-1
clone size: many
CDR3 protein: CVSGASMNTEAFF

V gene: TRBV6-1
D gene: NA
J gene: TRBJ1-3
clone size: many
CDR3 protein: CASSESSSVGNTIYF

V gene: TRBV11-2
D gene: NA
J gene: TRBJ2-7
clone size: many
CDR3 protein: CASSVTGPSSYEQYF

V gene: TRBV6-2/TRBV6-3
D gene: TRBD1
J gene: TRBJ2-5
clone size: few
CDR3 protein: CASSLRLGTGLGGPQETQYF

V gene: TRBV29-1
D gene: NA
J gene: TRBJ1-2
clone size: many
CDR3 protein: CSVEEPLRNPNYGYTF

V gene: TRBV28
D gene: NA
J gene: TRBJ1-2
clone size: many
CDR3 protein: CASSRLGYGYTF

V gene: TRBV6-2/TRBV6-3
D gene: NA
J gene: TRBJ2-7
clone size: NA
CDR3 protein: CASSYIRSEQYF

V gene: TRBV6-1
D gene: TRBD2
J gene: TRBJ2-4
clone size: many
CDR3 protein: CASSVLASGSWGLNIQYF

V gene: TRBV28
D gene: NA
J gene: TRBJ1-5
clone size: NA
CDR3 protein: CASSADNQPQHF

V gene: TRBV6-5
D gene: NA
J gene: TRBJ1-5
clone size: many
CDR3 protein: CASSLEGQNNQPQHF

V gene: TRBV28
D gene: NA
J gene: TRBJ2-7
clone size: few
CDR3 protein: CASSLAGENIWEQYF

V gene: TRBV27
D gene: TRBD2
J gene: TRBJ2-2
clone size: many
CDR3 protein: CASSLVLAGGPLNTGELFF

V gene: TRBV20-1
D gene: TRBD2
J gene: TRBJ2-7
clone size: many
CDR3 protein: CSAGTSGSSYEQYF

V gene: TRBV24-1
D gene: NA
J gene: TRBJ2-5
clone size: many
CDR3 protein: CATSEGFAKETQYF

V gene: TRBV28
D gene: TRBD1
J gene: TRBJ2-7
clone size: many
CDR3 protein: CAIGQGADEQYF

V gene: TRBV6-2/TRBV6-3
D gene: NA
J gene: TRBJ2-7
clone size: many
CDR3 protein: CASSYRPRLPLSYEQYF